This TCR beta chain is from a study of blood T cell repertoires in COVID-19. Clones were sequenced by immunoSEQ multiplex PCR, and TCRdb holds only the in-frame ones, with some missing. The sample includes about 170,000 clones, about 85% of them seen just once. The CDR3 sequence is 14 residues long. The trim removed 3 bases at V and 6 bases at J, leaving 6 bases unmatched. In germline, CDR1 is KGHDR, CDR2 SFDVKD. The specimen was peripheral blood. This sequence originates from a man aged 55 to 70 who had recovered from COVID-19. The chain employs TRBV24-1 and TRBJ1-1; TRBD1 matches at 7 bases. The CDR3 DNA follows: TGTGCCACCAGTGATGGCGACAGGGACTCTGAAGCTTTCTTT. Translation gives CATSDGDRDSEAFF.